The T cell receptor (beta chain) under discussion was sequenced for a study of blood T cell repertoires in COVID-19. Sequenced by immunoSEQ multiplex PCR; TCRdb stores in-frame clones only, minus some. Of just over 250,000 clones in the sample, around 80% are singletons; the top ten hold 3.5% to 5%. This CDR3 spans 12 amino acids. Trimming pared 7 bases from V and 7 bases from J, leaving 13 bases between. CDR1 and CDR2 (germline): MNHEY, SVGAGI. The receptor's source is a young man with acute COVID-19. The sample was PBMCs or T cells enriched from blood (not recorded which). The gene calls are TRBV6-5 and TRBJ1-1, with D uncertain. CDR3 residues: CASMRTMNEAFF. The CDR3 DNA is TGTGCCAGCATGAGAACGATGAATGAAGCTTTCTTT.